A selection of T cell receptor beta chains follows, all from one sample in a study of cytomegalovirus exposure and HLA in healthy donors. Clones were sequenced by immunoSEQ multiplex PCR, and TCRdb holds only the in-frame ones, with some missing. The sample includes some 120,000 clones, 81% of them seen just once. The sequencing sample was made of PBMCs. These receptors were taken from a woman in her 30s in good health and CMV-seronegative. Each CDR3 is given with its conserved first and last residue. D genes are given only for firm matches. Only part of the rows carry a size: once, few, many, or a class if the clone is expanded.

>TRBV7-3|.|.|TRBJ2-1
CASGMDSSYNEQFF
TGTGCCAGCGGCATGGACAGCTCCTACAATGAGCAGTTCTTC
>TRBV14|.|.|TRBJ2-5
CASSQGSGGPIWETQYF
TGTGCCAGCAGCCAAGGGAGTGGCGGGCCTATCTGGGAGACCCAGTACTTC
>TRBV10-3|.|.|TRBJ2-3
CATITLREGRTSTDTQYF
TGTGCCACCATAACTCTCAGGGAAGGCCGAACTAGCACAGATACGCAGTATTTT
>TRBV6-4|.|.|TRBJ1-2
CASSDDGQGRGYTF
TGTGCCAGCAGTGACGACGGGCAGGGGCGTGGCTACACCTTC
>TRBV27|.|few|TRBJ2-2
CASSLAEGGELFF
TGTGCCAGCAGTTTAGCGGAGGGCGGGGAGCTGTTTTTT
>TRBV27|.|.|TRBJ2-7
CASSFGGSYEQYF
TGTGCCAGCAGTTTTGGCGGGTCCTACGAGCAGTACTTC
>TRBV13|.|.|TRBJ2-5
CASSGRGGSGETQYF
TGTGCCAGCAGCGGACGTGGAGGGTCGGGAGAGACCCAGTACTTC
>TRBV2|TRBD2|.|TRBJ2-7
CASSESLAGGVYEQYF
TGTGCCAGCAGTGAGTCTCTAGCGGGAGGGGTGTACGAGCAGTACTTC
>TRBV10-3|.|.|TRBJ2-5
CAISLSGETQYF
TGTGCCATCAGTTTATCGGGTGAGACCCAGTACTTC
>TRBV7-9|.|few|TRBJ1-1
CASAAGVGNTEAFF
TGTGCCAGCGCGGCAGGGGTCGGGAACACTGAAGCTTTCTTT
>TRBV15|.|.|TRBJ1-1
CATSRNRDLKWNF
TGTGCCACCAGCAGAAACCGGGACTTGAAGTGGAACTTT
>TRBV7-3|TRBD2|.|TRBJ2-7
CASSLTASGMGNEQYF
TGTGCCAGCAGCTTAACGGCTAGCGGGATGGGAAACGAGCAGTACTTC
>TRBV5-1|.|.|TRBJ2-5
CASSLGGASETQYF
TGCGCCAGCAGCTTGGGAGGAGCGTCAGAGACCCAGTACTTC
>TRBV10-1|TRBD1|.|TRBJ2-1
CASSSGQGFYNEQFF
TGCGCCAGCAGCTCGGGACAGGGATTTTACAATGAGCAGTTCTTC
>TRBV6-5|TRBD1|.|TRBJ2-7
CASTDPGTGSEQYF
TGTGCCAGCACCGACCCCGGGACAGGGAGCGAGCAGTACTTC
>TRBV5-1|.|.|TRBJ1-2
CASSFDYGGYTF
TGCGCCAGCAGCTTTGACTATGGAGGCTACACCTTC
>TRBV7-8|.|.|TRBJ2-7
CASSLNPGTNEQYF
TGTGCCAGCAGCTTAAACCCTGGGACAAACGAGCAGTACTTC
>TRBV28|TRBD1|.|TRBJ1-1
CASRDRAANTEAFF
TGTGCCAGCCGGGACAGGGCGGCGAACACTGAAGCTTTCTTT
>TRBV5-4|TRBD1|.|TRBJ1-2
CASSLTGVSGYTF
TGTGCCAGCAGCTTGACAGGGGTTAGCGGCTACACCTTC
>TRBV28|.|.|TRBJ2-5
CASSFLGSTREETQYF
TGTGCCAGCAGTTTTTTGGGGAGCACACGGGAAGAGACCCAGTACTTC
>TRBV9|.|.|TRBJ1-4
CASSVDTGVWEKLFF
TGTGCCAGCAGCGTAGACACGGGGGTATGGGAAAAACTGTTTTTT
>TRBV5-1|.|.|TRBJ1-2
CASSKGLEGNYGYTF
TGCGCCAGCAGCAAGGGACTGGAGGGTAACTATGGCTACACCTTC
>TRBV7-8|.|.|TRBJ2-5
CASSSEPDTALETQYF
TGTGCCAGCAGCTCCGAGCCAGACACTGCCCTAGAGACCCAGTACTTC
>TRBV4-3|.|.|TRBJ2-7
CSSSPLRSGRSYEQYF
TGCTCCAGCAGCCCACTCAGGAGCGGCCGCTCCTACGAGCAGTACTTC
>TRBV9|.|.|TRBJ2-7
CASSVVGGSQYF
TGTGCCAGCAGCGTAGTGGGGGGATCTCAGTACTTC
>TRBV25-1|TRBD1|.|TRBJ2-2
CASSPGTGTGELFF
TGTGCCAGCAGTCCCGGGACAGGGACCGGGGAGCTGTTTTTT
>TRBV11-2|TRBD1|.|TRBJ2-5
CASSLGQSGTQYF
TGTGCCAGCAGCTTGGGACAGTCCGGGACCCAGTACTTC
>TRBV5-1|TRBD1|.|TRBJ2-5
CASSSQGAGETQYF
TGCGCCAGCAGCTCCCAGGGGGCAGGGGAGACCCAGTACTTC
>TRBV27|TRBD1|.|TRBJ1-5
CASSLGGQGGNQPQHF
TGTGCCAGCAGCCTTGGGGGACAGGGGGGCAATCAGCCCCAGCATTTT
>TRBV7-8|.|.|TRBJ2-1
CASSLARSLASGEQFF
TGTGCCAGCAGCTTAGCGCGGTCTCTAGCGTCTGGTGAGCAGTTCTTC
>TRBV27|TRBD2|.|TRBJ2-1
CASSPGTSGTSGQFF
TGTGCCAGCAGTCCCGGGACTAGCGGGACGAGTGGGCAGTTCTTC
>TRBV6-1|TRBD2|.|TRBJ2-5
CASSEVGGRETQYF
TGTGCCAGCAGTGAAGTGGGAGGGAGAGAGACCCAGTACTTC
>TRBV5-1|TRBD1|.|TRBJ2-3
CASSPGTAMRRDTQYF
TGCGCCAGCAGCCCTGGGACAGCTATGCGTAGAGATACGCAGTATTTT
>TRBV28|.|.|TRBJ2-6
CASSFPGGGANVLTF
TGTGCCAGCAGTTTCCCCGGCGGTGGGGCCAACGTCCTGACTTTC
>TRBV5-6|TRBD2|.|TRBJ2-1
CATRLGGGRNEHFF
TGTGCCACTCGGCTCGGGGGAGGGAGGAATGAGCATTTCTTC
>TRBV18|TRBD2|.|TRBJ2-5
CASSRSPGLDGETQYF
TGTGCCAGCTCACGAAGTCCGGGACTAGATGGAGAGACCCAGTACTTC
>TRBV2|.|.|TRBJ1-5
CASSEQGPSNQPQHF
TGTGCCAGCAGTGAACAGGGGCCTAGCAATCAGCCCCAGCATTTT
>TRBV4-2|TRBD2|.|TRBJ2-1
CASSQLAGGYNEQFF
TGTGCCAGCAGCCAATTAGCGGGAGGGTACAATGAGCAGTTCTTC